The clone carrying this T cell receptor beta chain turned up a few times. This specimen comes from a study of response to subunit inactivated influenza vaccine. Each CDR3 protein is one row after TCRdb ran MiXCR on the RT-PCR reads. The repertoire consists of roughly 790,000 distinct CDR3 sequences, with approximately 22% occurring once and the leading ten covering 10% to 13%. This CDR3 region has 18 residues. J was trimmed by 3 bases and V by 3 bases; bases with no gene match: 12. Looked up from germline, CDR1 is KGHDR and CDR2 is SFDVKD. The chain carries TRBV24-1 and TRBJ2-1, with 8 bases aligning to TRBD2. The receptor was isolated from a man aged 50 to 59 who received an inactivated influenza vaccine. The sequenced sample was PBMCs from blood, obtained 4 to 6 days after vaccination. CDR3 in amino acids: CATSDPLSGRSNYNEQFF. In DNA form, the CDR3 reads TGTGCCACCAGTGATCCCCTCAGCGGGAGATCCAACTACAATGAGCAGTTCTTC.